The next 18 T cell receptor beta chains were all read from a single sample in a study of Ad26.COV2.S vaccination and SARS-CoV-2 variants (dated by TCRdb to the early 2020s). Taken with the paper, the label for treatment or condition translates to: around 19 received Ad26.COV2.S at low or high dose, single or two shots; roughly five received placebo; per-sample allocation not given. For vaccine and placebo recipients, repertoires were sequenced using samples collected on day 63 after the first injection. Library generation was performed with the immunoSEQ multiplex PCR assay. Imported from immuneACCESS, the table was reduced by TCRdb to in-frame sequences with V and J called. These copies leave out some clones; in studies compared against another copy, an unresolved V gene accounts for under half, and the cause of the remainder is not known. For this sample there are hundreds of thousands of clones; around nine tenths appear just once. The ten largest clonotypes hold 5% of the sample.

Sequencing used peripheral blood, obtained in a trial of Ad26.COV2.S vaccine versus placebo. Receptors were obtained from a person aged 18-60 years who received the Ad26.COV2.S COVID-19 vaccine or a placebo.

This rearrangement joins TRBV5-1 to TRBJ1-1; TRBD1 is a possible D gene (5 bases). In germline, CDR1 is SGHRS, CDR2 YFSETQ. This CDR3 has 13 amino acids. The V end was cut by 0 bases, the J end by 7 bases, with 10 bases between. CDR3 sequence: CASSLAGQVEAFF. The CDR3 bases are TGCGCCAGCAGCTTGGCGGGGCAGGTTGAAGCTTTCTTT.

The chain uses TRBV3-1 (or the pseudogene TRBV3-2) and TRBJ2-5; 7 bases align to TRBD1. V lost 4 bases to trimming and J lost 5 bases; unmatched junction nucleotides: 7. The CDR3 is 14 amino acids. CDR1 is LGHDT and CDR2 is YNNKEL in the germline V gene (reference sequence). CDR3 DNA sequence: TGTGCCAGCAGCCGTTACAGGGGTGGGGAGACCCAGTACTTC. Amino acid sequence: CASSRYRGGETQYF.

The chain couples TRBV30 to TRBJ1-4, with D possibly being TRBD1 (5 bases). The germline V gene has CDR1 GTSNPN and CDR2 SVGIG (reference sequence). V was shortened by 3 bases and J by 4 bases, with 9 bases between the two germline ends. This CDR3 is 13 amino acids long. The CDR3 nucleotides read TGTGCCTGGAGCCGGGGCCTTAATGAAAAACTGTTTTTT. It codes for CAWSRGLNEKLFF.

The V gene is TRBV6-2 or TRBV6-3, the J gene TRBJ2-7, with a possible D match to TRBD1 (5 bases). Between the trimmed V and J ends, which lost 3 bases and 0 bases, there was a span of 15 bases. The length of the CDR3 is 16 residues. Germline V gene lookup returns CDR1 MNHEY and CDR2 SVGEGT. CDR3 in DNA: TGTGCCAGCAGTTATCCGTCAGGGCTCCCCTCCTACGAGCAGTACTTC. This translates into CASSYPSGLPSYEQYF.

Here the CDR3 reads CAIGAGGRYEQYF. Written as DNA, the CDR3 is TGTGCCATCGGGGCAGGGGGAAGGTACGAGCAGTACTTC. V is TRBV10-3 and J is TRBJ2-7; 7 positions agree with TRBD1. The CDR3 is made up of 13 amino acids. Germline V gene lookup returns CDR1 ENHRY and CDR2 SYGVKD. With V trimmed by 8 bases and J by 4 bases, 8 bases remained unmatched.

CDR3 protein: CASSKAVGYSNTEAFF. The CDR3 nucleotides read TGTGCCAGCAGCAAAGCTGTCGGTTATTCGAACACTGAAGCTTTCTTT. The chain has TRBV21-1 and TRBJ1-1. TRBV21-1 is given as a pseudogene. The CDR3 length is 16 residues.

V gene TRBV12-3 or TRBV12-4 combines with J gene TRBJ1-5; D is uncertain. This CDR3 is built from 13 residues. The V end lost 7 bases, the J end lost 0 bases, and 7 bases lay between the germline ends. This chain's CDR3 is CASTPNSNQPQHF. The CDR3, as DNA: TGTGCCAGCACTCCGAATAGCAATCAGCCCCAGCATTTT.

This chain connects TRBV2 to TRBJ2-5, with D perhaps TRBD1 or TRBD2 (5 bases each). The CDR3 is 14 amino acids. Germline CDR1 is SNHLY and CDR2 is FYNNEI. The germline V and J ends were trimmed by 6 bases and 4 bases, with 15 bases remaining between them. Here the CDR3 DNA reads TGTGCCAGCAGGGGGGACCAGCAGTTAGAGACCCAGTACTTC. Amino acids: CASRGDQQLETQYF.

The chain links TRBV9 to TRBJ1-3; D is possibly TRBD1 (6 bases). The V and J ends lost 4 bases and 0 bases respectively, with 8 bases between them. CDR3 length equals 14 residues. The V gene's germline CDR1 is SGDLS and CDR2 YYNGEE. The CDR3 region is CASSLDSSGNTIYF. The CDR3, as DNA: TGTGCCAGCAGCTTGGACAGCTCTGGAAACACCATATATTTT.

This clone showed up just once. The V call is TRBV3-1 (or the pseudogene TRBV3-2), the J call TRBJ2-7; 8 bases fit TRBD1. Trimming cost V 1 base and J 5 bases; bases outside gene matches: 1. CDR1 is LGHDT, CDR2 YNNKEL, per germline (reference sequence). This CDR3 is 13 amino acids long. Here the CDR3 DNA reads TGTGCCAGCAGCCAAGCAGGGGGCCACGAGCAGTACTTC. It codes for CASSQAGGHEQYF.

The chain couples TRBV6-5 to TRBJ2-1, with a weak D call TRBD1 (6 bases). Trimming took 5 bases from V and 14 from J, leaving 13 bases between them. CDR3 length: 11 amino acids. From germline, CDR1 is MNHEY and CDR2 SVGAGI. This CDR3 is CASSQGRREFF. The CDR3 nucleotides read TGTGCCAGCAGTCAGGGGAGAAGAGAGTTCTTC.

The CDR3 spells CASSQDVPTGVDEQYF. The CDR3 region has the DNA TGTGCCAGCAGCCAAGATGTGCCGACAGGGGTCGACGAGCAGTACTTC. V usage is TRBV3-1 (or the pseudogene TRBV3-2) and J usage is TRBJ2-7; TRBD1 aligns across 8 bases. The CDR3 consists of 16 residues. J was trimmed by 5 bases and V by 0 bases; bases with no gene match: 9. Germline V gives CDR1 LGHDT, CDR2 YNNKEL (reference sequence).

The V call is TRBV7-2, the J call TRBJ2-3; D call uncertain. Trimming took 2 bases from V and 2 from J, leaving 2 bases between them. CDR1 and CDR2 from the germline V gene are SGHTA and FQGNSA. This CDR3 spans 12 amino acids. The CDR3 here is CASSLITDTQYF. CDR3 DNA sequence: TGTGCCAGCAGCTTAATCACAGATACGCAGTATTTT.

This chain uses TRBV12-3 or TRBV12-4 with TRBJ1-2, with D perhaps TRBD1 (5 bases). The CDR3 is 13 residues long. V was shortened by 5 bases and J by 8 bases, with 15 bases between the two germline ends. The CDR3 is CASSKDRDLGYTF. The CDR3 nucleotides read TGTGCCAGCAGTAAGGACCGGGACCTAGGCTACACCTTC.

The chain joins TRBV6-4 to TRBJ1-5; D is perhaps TRBD1 (6 bases). Trimming took 6 bases from V and 5 from J, leaving 11 bases between them. Germline assignment: CDR1 MRHNA and CDR2 SNTAGT. This CDR3 spans 13 amino acids. CDR3 loop: CASSVSGDQPQHF. As DNA, the CDR3 is TGTGCCAGCAGCGTTTCAGGGGATCAGCCCCAGCATTTT.

The chain couples TRBV19 to TRBJ1-4; tentatively, D is TRBD1 (5 bases). The V and J ends lost 4 bases and 0 bases respectively, with 9 bases between them. Germline CDR1 is LNHDA and CDR2 is SQIVND (reference sequence). The CDR3 totals 15 residues. The DNA of the CDR3 is TGTGCCAGTAGTAAGGGGACTGCAACTAATGAAAAACTGTTTTTT. This sequence encodes CASSKGTATNEKLFF.

The V and J genes are TRBV5-4 and TRBJ2-5; D remains unclear. CDR3 length: 14 amino acids. The germline V gene encodes CDR1 SGHNT and CDR2 YYREEE (reference sequence). The V and J ends lost 2 bases and 4 bases respectively, with 12 bases between them. The CDR3 spells CASSFQDNVETQYF. CDR3 DNA: TGTGCCAGCAGCTTCCAAGATAACGTAGAGACCCAGTACTTC.

The genes are TRBV7-8 and TRBJ1-5, with D perhaps matching TRBD1 (6 bases). V dropped 0 bases and J dropped 6 bases, with 9 bases sitting between them. The germline V gene encodes CDR1 SGHVS and CDR2 FQNEAQ. This CDR3 has 14 amino acids. The CDR3 protein is CASSLAGGAQPQHF. CDR3 bases: TGTGCCAGCAGCTTAGCGGGGGGGGCTCAGCCCCAGCATTTT.